The clone carrying this T cell receptor beta chain came up once. This sample is drawn from a study of blood T cell repertoires in COVID-19. Study as a whole: Sites across the United States, Italy and Spain contributed samples from acute and convalescent COVID-19.

All enrollees were roughly 18 to 100 years old and from under 25 US areas. Participants were placed into cohorts based on the clinical history they reported. In the authors' methods: Amplifying reference gene primers gave estimates of nucleated cell counts. Data came from immunoSEQ multiplex PCR; TCRdb stores just in-frame clones and leaves some out. V and J calls and clone size are those listed in that table; D and trimming were worked out from the DNA. The table includes around 450,000 clones, nearly 90% detected once. The V segment lost 5 bases and the J segment 2 bases; nucleotides outside the gene matches: 10. Germline V gene lookup returns CDR1 SEHNR and CDR2 FQNEAQ (reference sequence). The CDR3 length is 16 residues.

The TCR originated in a woman aged 18-29 years with acute COVID-19. This chain links TRBV7-9 with TRBJ1-2, with 8 nucleotides matching TRBD1. The specimen sequenced was PBMCs or T cells enriched from blood (not recorded which). The CDR3 loop is CASSPQLTGANYGYTF. CDR3 nucleotides: TGTGCCAGCAGCCCCCAATTGACAGGGGCGAACTATGGCTACACCTTC. Full variable domain (outside the CDR3, taken from reference TRBV7-9 and TRBJ1-2): DTGVSQNPRHKITKRGQNVTFRCDPISEHNRLYWYRQTLGQGPEFLTYFQNEAQLEKSRLLSDRFSAERPKGSFSTLEIQRTEQGDSAMYLCASSPQLTGANYGYTFGSGTRLTVV.